Presented here are 7 T cell receptor beta chains from one specimen sequenced in a study of cytomegalovirus exposure and HLA in healthy donors. Use of 60 Vbeta and 13 Jbeta primers characterized the PCR. The repertoire was sequenced with immunoSEQ multiplex PCR; TCRdb's copy has only in-frame clones and lacks some. The sample records about 180,000 clones, 80% to 90% being singletons. Sequencing input: PBMCs. All receptors come from a girl aged 2-10 years in good health and CMV-seropositive.

The chain has TRBV5-4 and TRBJ1-4; 10 bases match TRBD1. Germline values: CDR1 SGHNT, CDR2 YYREEE (reference sequence). The CDR3 contains 16 residues. With V trimmed by 4 bases and J by 7 bases, 10 bases remained unmatched. The CDR3 loop is CASSPNAGTGVEKLFF. Written as DNA, the CDR3 is TGTGCCAGCAGCCCCAATGCCGGGACAGGGGTTGAAAAACTGTTTTTT. Full variable domain (outside the CDR3, taken from reference TRBV5-4 and TRBJ1-4): ETGVTQSPTHLIKTRGQQVTLRCSSQSGHNTVSWYQQALGQGPQFIFQYYREEENGRGNFPPRFSGLQFPNYSSELNVNALELDDSALYLCASSPNAGTGVEKLFFGSGTQLSVL.

The chain is built from TRBV28 and TRBJ2-7; 7 bases line up with TRBD2. The CDR3 extends over 12 amino acids. Germline CDR1 and CDR2: MDHEN and SYDVKM. J gave up 7 bases and V 3 bases, and 3 bases lay outside the gene matches. This CDR3 is CASSLGGREQYF. The CDR3 nucleotides read TGTGCCAGCAGTTTGGGAGGGAGAGAGCAGTACTTC.

The chain has TRBV4-1 and TRBJ2-1, with 10 positions matching TRBD2. V was clipped by 1 base and J by 0 bases; unmatched bases: 3. The V gene's germline CDR1 is MGHRA and CDR2 YSYEKL. The CDR3 is made up of 17 amino acids. CDR3 coding DNA: TGCGCCAGCAGCCAAGCCCTAGCGGGGGTCTCCTACAATGAGCAGTTCTTC. Translation: CASSQALAGVSYNEQFF.

The chain links TRBV6-5 to TRBJ2-7, with a possible D match to TRBD2 (5 bases). Germline CDR1 reads MNHEY; CDR2 reads SVGAGI. V was cut by 0 bases and J by 0 bases, with 9 bases left in between. The CDR3 length is 15 residues. The CDR3 sequence: CASSYSRGSSYEQYF. CDR3 bases: TGTGCCAGCAGTTACTCGCGAGGGAGCTCCTACGAGCAGTACTTC.

J is TRBJ1-5 and V is TRBV6-1; D is uncertain. This CDR3 is built from 14 residues. Germline lookup yields CDR1 MNHNS and CDR2 SASEGT. The V end was cut by 1 base, the J end by 0 bases, with 4 bases between. Here the CDR3 reads CASSEGYSNQPQHF. CDR3 sequence (DNA): TGTGCCAGCAGTGAAGGCTATAGCAATCAGCCCCAGCATTTT.

V is TRBV28 and J is TRBJ2-5, with 7 bases that match TRBD2. The J call is in doubt because the DNA end fits TRBJ2-7 better. The germline V gene encodes CDR1 MDHEN and CDR2 SYDVKM. The CDR3 is made up of 15 amino acids. CDR3 amino acids: CASSHTTAGEDEQYF. In nucleotides, the CDR3 is TGTGCCAGCAGTCACACGACGGCGGGAGAGGACGAGCAGTACTTC.

The chain carries TRBV11-2 and TRBJ1-4; D possibly corresponds to TRBD1 (6 bases). The V and J ends lost 0 bases and 7 bases respectively, with 12 bases between them. Looked up from germline, CDR1 is SGHAT and CDR2 is FQNNGV. CDR3 length: 15 amino acids. The CDR3 DNA reads TGTGCCAGCAGCTTAGAGGGAGGGGGGCTTGAAAAACTGTTTTTT. Translated, it gives CASSLEGGGLEKLFF.